This T cell receptor beta chain was recorded in a study of CD8+ T cells in alopecia areata. The germline gives CDR1 SGHVS, CDR2 FQNEAQ. V dropped 0 bases and J dropped 6; count of bases not matched to a gene: 4. This CDR3 spans 16 amino acids. The sequencing template was cDNA reverse transcribed from extracted RNA. TCRdb keeps only in-frame clones here, not all; method: immunoSEQ multiplex PCR. Among about 15,000 clones listed, about 63% were seen once. Sampling of alopecia areata patients yielded lesional scalp punch biopsies as well as peripheral blood. This chain uses TRBV7-8 with TRBJ2-1, with 11 bases fitting TRBD2. This clonotype was obtained from a human donor with alopecia areata. The sample was skin. DNA of the CDR3: TGTGCCAGCAGCTTAGCCGGGACTAGCGGCCCCAATGAGCAGTTCTTC. This codes for CASSLAGTSGPNEQFF. The full variable domain, with the rest looked up from reference TRBV7-8 and TRBJ2-1, is GAGVSQSPRYKVAKRGQDVALRCDPISGHVSLFWYQQALGQGPEFLTYFQNEAQLDKSGLPSDRFFAERPEGSVSTLKIQRTQQEDSAVYLCASSLAGTSGPNEQFFGPGTRLTVL.